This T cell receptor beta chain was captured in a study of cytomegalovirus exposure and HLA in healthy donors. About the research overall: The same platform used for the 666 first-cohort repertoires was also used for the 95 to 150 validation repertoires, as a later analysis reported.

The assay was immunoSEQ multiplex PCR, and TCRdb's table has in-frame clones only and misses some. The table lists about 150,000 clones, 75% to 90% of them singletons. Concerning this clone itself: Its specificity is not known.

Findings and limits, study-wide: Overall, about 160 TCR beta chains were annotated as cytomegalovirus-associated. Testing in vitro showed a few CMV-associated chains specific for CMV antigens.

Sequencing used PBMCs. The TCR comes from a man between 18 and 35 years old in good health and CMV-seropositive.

The CDR3 DNA is TGCAGCGTTATTGAGGGAGGGAGTAAGGTTACGCAGTATTTT. Its translation: CSVIEGGSKVTQYF. The V gene is TRBV29-1, the J gene TRBJ2-3; 7 bases are a match to TRBD2. Germline loops: CDR1 SQVTM, CDR2 ANQGSEA. This CDR3 has 14 residues. V lost 5 bases and J lost 8; bases outside the gene matches: 13.